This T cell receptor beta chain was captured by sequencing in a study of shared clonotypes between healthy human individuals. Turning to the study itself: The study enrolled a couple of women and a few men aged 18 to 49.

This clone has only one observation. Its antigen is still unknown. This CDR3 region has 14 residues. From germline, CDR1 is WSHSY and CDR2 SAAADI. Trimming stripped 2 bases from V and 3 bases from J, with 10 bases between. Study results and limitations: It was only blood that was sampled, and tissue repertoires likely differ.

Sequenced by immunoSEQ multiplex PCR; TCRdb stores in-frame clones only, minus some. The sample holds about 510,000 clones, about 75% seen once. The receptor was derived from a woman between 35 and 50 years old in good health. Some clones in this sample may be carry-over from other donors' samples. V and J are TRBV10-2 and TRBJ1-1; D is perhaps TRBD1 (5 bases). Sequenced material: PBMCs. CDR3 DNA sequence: TGCGCCAGCAGTGAGGGCAGGGACTACACTGAAGCTTTCTTT. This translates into CASSEGRDYTEAFF.